A selection of T cell receptor beta chains follows, all from one sample in a study of T cell repertoires in cytomegalovirus infection. Using its own MiXCR run on the reads, TCRdb lists one record per CDR3 protein. The sample lists about 300,000 distinct CDR3 sequences; under 30% were seen once. Material: PBMCs. These receptors were taken from a human donor in good health (CMV status not recorded). Some clones in this sample may be carry-over from other donors' samples. Each CDR3 is given with its conserved first and last residue. A D gene is named only where the DNA matches it firmly. Some rows have no size entry. The others give once, few or many, or a class for an expanded clone.

>many|TRBJ2-1|TRBV7-2|TRBD2
TGTGCCAGCAGCTTAGAAGCGGGGACCCGCAATGAGCAGTTCTTC
CASSLEAGTRNEQFF
>NA|TRBJ1-6|TRBV25-1|NA
TGTGCCAGCAGTGTGGGACATCCACCCCTCCACTTT
CASSVGHPPLHF
>many|TRBJ2-1|TRBV7-8|NA
TGTGCCAGCAGCCCACCAGCAGCCGATGAGCAGTTCTTC
CASSPPAADEQFF
>NA|TRBJ2-3|TRBV5-5|NA
TGTGCCAGCAGTTCATGGGATACGCAGTATTTT
CASSSWDTQYF
>many|TRBJ2-1|TRBV7-9|NA
TGTGCCAGCAGCTTAGACAGGGGGGGATATGAGCAGTTCTTC
CASSLDRGGYEQFF
>few|TRBJ2-2|TRBV7-6|NA
TGTGCCAGCAGCTCCGGGCTCGGGAAGCTGTTTTTT
CASSSGLGKLFF
>few|TRBJ2-5|TRBV19|NA
TGTGCCAGTTCTACAGGGAGGGAGACCCAGTACTTC
CASSTGRETQYF
>NA|TRBJ1-2|TRBV28|TRBD1
TGTGCCAGCAGTTCAGGGGGTTGGTATGGCTACACCTTC
CASSSGGWYGYTF
>few|TRBJ2-3|TRBV6-5|NA
TGTGCCAGCAGGAGTTTCACAGATACGCAGTATTTT
CASRSFTDTQYF
>many|TRBJ1-6|TRBV7-6|NA
TGTGCCAGCAGCTTAGCAGCGGGGAATAATTCACCCCTCCACTTT
CASSLAAGNNSPLHF
>few|TRBJ2-7|TRBV25-1|NA
TGTGCCAGCAGAAGGGACCTAGTCGACGAGCAGTACTTC
CASRRDLVDEQYF
>many|TRBJ1-1|TRBV11-2|NA
TGTGCCAGCAGCTTAGGGCCGCTGGTGAACACTGAAGCTTTCTTT
CASSLGPLVNTEAFF
>few|TRBJ2-5|TRBV20-1|TRBD2
TGCAGCCCTCATGGATATAGGACTAGCGGGGGACAAGAGACCCAGTACTTC
CSPHGYRTSGGQETQYF
>many|TRBJ1-1|TRBV7-9|TRBD1
TGTGCCAGCAGCTCACAGGGGCGCACTGAAGCTTTCTTT
CASSSQGRTEAFF
>NA|TRBJ1-5|TRBV19|NA
TGTGCCAGTAGTATCTTCGCCTCCGGGGATCAGCCCCAGCATTTT
CASSIFASGDQPQHF
>NA|TRBJ1-1|TRBV5-6|NA
TGTGCCAGCAGCTTCCCGGGCGACCCGTATGAAGCTTTCTTT
CASSFPGDPYEAFF
>NA|TRBJ1-4|TRBV7-2|NA
TGTGCCAGCAGCACCCTTGGACGGGAAAAACTGTTTTTT
CASSTLGREKLFF
>NA|TRBJ1-5|TRBV28|TRBD1
TGTGCCAGCAGCCCCGGGACAGGGGATCAGCCCCAGCATTTT
CASSPGTGDQPQHF
>NA|TRBJ2-2|TRBV28|NA
TGTGCCAGCAGTGGTTCCTCGGGTACCCCCGGGGAGCTGTTTTTT
CASSGSSGTPGELFF
>NA|TRBJ1-1|TRBV20-1|NA
TGCAGTGCTGCTACAACTCCTCGACAGATTGGGTCTGAAGCTTTCTTT
CSAATTPRQIGSEAFF
>NA|TRBJ2-3|TRBV14|NA
TGTGCCAGCAGCCAAGATAATATAGGAGCGGCAGATACGCAGTATTTT
CASSQDNIGAADTQYF
>few|TRBJ2-3|TRBV11-2|TRBD2
TGTGCCAGCAGCCGGGTTGAGCGGGGACGTACAGATACGCAGTATTTT
CASSRVERGRTDTQYF
>many|TRBJ1-6|TRBV5-1|NA
TGCGCCAGCAGCTTGGACCCGGGGACGACCGATTCACCCCTCCACTTT
CASSLDPGTTDSPLHF
>few|TRBJ2-5|TRBV20-1|NA
TGCAGTGCTAGAGAAGGAAAGGGAAGGCAAGAGACCCAGTACTTC
CSAREGKGRQETQYF
>many|TRBJ2-1|TRBV7-9|NA
TGTGCCAGCAGCATAAAGGCGGGGACGAACAATGAGCAGTTCTTC
CASSIKAGTNNEQFF
>NA|TRBJ2-3|TRBV12-3/TRBV12-4|NA
TGTGCCAGCAGTTTAGCGGGGGGGGCGCAAGATACGCAGTATTTT
CASSLAGGAQDTQYF
>NA|TRBJ2-7|TRBV19|NA
TGTGCCAGTAGTATAGCGGCAGGGACCTCCTACGAGCAGTACTTC
CASSIAAGTSYEQYF
>few|TRBJ1-1|TRBV12-3/TRBV12-4|TRBD1
TGTGCCAGCAGTACCGACAGGGAAAACACTGAAGCTTTCTTT
CASSTDRENTEAFF
>many|TRBJ2-2|TRBV7-2|NA
TGTGCCAGCAGCATCGGGCTAGCGATCACCGGGGAGCTGTTTTTT
CASSIGLAITGELFF
>NA|TRBJ2-2|TRBV28|NA
TGTGCCAGTCACGACGGGCGGGGTGTCACCGGGGAGCTGTTTTTT
CASHDGRGVTGELFF
>NA|TRBJ1-6|TRBV7-2|NA
TGTGCCAGCAGCCCTGGGACACTTTATAATTCACCCCTCCACTTT
CASSPGTLYNSPLHF
>NA|TRBJ1-1|TRBV7-2|NA
TGTGCCAGCAGCTTAATCCGGGGGGCCACTGAAGCTTTCTTT
CASSLIRGATEAFF
>many|TRBJ2-1|TRBV7-8|TRBD2
TGTGCCAGCAGCTTAGGGACTAGCGGGACCGATGAGCAGTTCTTC
CASSLGTSGTDEQFF
>few|TRBJ2-1|TRBV20-1|NA
TGCAGTGCTACCGGTCCATTTACAATGGGGCAGTTCTTC
CSATGPFTMGQFF
>few|TRBJ2-1|TRBV6-4|NA
TGTGCCAGCAGTGACTCCTCGGGGGGCCACAATGAGCAGTTCTTC
CASSDSSGGHNEQFF
>NA|TRBJ2-5|TRBV5-4|NA
TGTGCCAGCAGCTTGGCCACTGAGACCCAGTACTTC
CASSLATETQYF
>few|TRBJ1-5|TRBV28|NA
TGTGCCAGCAGCTGGGGTGACTACAATCAGCCCCAGCATTTT
CASSWGDYNQPQHF
>many|TRBJ1-1|TRBV12-3/TRBV12-4|NA
TGTGCCAGCAGTCCCACGGGTAACACTGAAGCTTTCTTT
CASSPTGNTEAFF
>many|TRBJ1-2|TRBV2|TRBD1
TGTGCCAGCAGTGCCGGGACAGGCTTCTATGGCTACACCTTC
CASSAGTGFYGYTF
>few|TRBJ1-2|TRBV29-1|TRBD1
TGCAGCGTTGCCGAGACAGGGACCTATGGCTACACCTTC
CSVAETGTYGYTF
>few|TRBJ1-6|TRBV20-1|NA
TGCAGTGCTAGGGGGTCCCATAATTCACCCCTCCACTTT
CSARGSHNSPLHF
>many|TRBJ2-7|TRBV7-2|TRBD1
TGTGCCAGCAGCATAACAGGGGAGTACGAGCAGTACTTC
CASSITGEYEQYF